This TCR beta chain stems from a study of PD-L1 blockade in urothelial cancer. Study at large: In 2014 therapy began: atezolizumab 1,200 mg intravenously every 3 weeks. Of 29 patients, twenty-five were males with bladder-origin urothelial cancer.

Sequenced by immunoSEQ multiplex PCR; TCRdb stores in-frame clones only, minus some. The top ten hold roughly 2% of the sample, which has more than 85,000 clones, around nine tenths seen once. Whole-study results and caveats: Better progression-free and overall survival followed lower pretreatment blood clonality.

For this clone: Its antigen remains unidentified.

V shed 0 bases and J 4 bases; nucleotides not matched to a gene: 2. In germline, CDR1 is SGDLS, CDR2 YYNGEE. CDR3 size: 15 residues. Time point defined: pretreatment peripheral blood. Here the sequenced sample was PBMCs, taken around atezolizumab (anti-PD-L1) treatment. The rearrangement joins TRBV9 to TRBJ2-1; 9 bases line up with TRBD1. This TCR came from a man in his fifties or sixties with urothelial cancer. The CDR3 reads CASSVEDRGYNEQFF. The CDR3 coding sequence is TGTGCCAGCAGCGTAGAGGACAGGGGATACAATGAGCAGTTCTTC. The complete variable domain, with remaining parts taken from reference TRBV9 and TRBJ2-1, reads DSGVTQTPKHLITATGQRVTLRCSPRSGDLSVYWYQQSLDQGLQFLIQYYNGEERAKGNILERFSAQQFPDLHSELNLSSLELGDSALYFCASSVEDRGYNEQFFGPGTRLTVL.